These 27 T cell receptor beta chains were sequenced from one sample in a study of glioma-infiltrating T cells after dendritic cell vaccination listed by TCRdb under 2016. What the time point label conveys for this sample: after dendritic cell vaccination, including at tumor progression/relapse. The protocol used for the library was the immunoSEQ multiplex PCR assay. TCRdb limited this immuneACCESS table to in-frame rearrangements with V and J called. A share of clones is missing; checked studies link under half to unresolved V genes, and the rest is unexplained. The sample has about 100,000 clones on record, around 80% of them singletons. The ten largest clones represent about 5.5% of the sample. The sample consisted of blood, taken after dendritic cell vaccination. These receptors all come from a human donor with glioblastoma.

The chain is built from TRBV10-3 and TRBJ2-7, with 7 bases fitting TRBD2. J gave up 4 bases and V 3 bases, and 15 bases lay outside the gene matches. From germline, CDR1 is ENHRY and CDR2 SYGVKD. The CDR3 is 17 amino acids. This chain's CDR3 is CAISDPAVKEAGYEQYF. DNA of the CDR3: TGTGCCATCAGTGACCCGGCCGTCAAAGAAGCGGGGTACGAGCAGTACTTC.

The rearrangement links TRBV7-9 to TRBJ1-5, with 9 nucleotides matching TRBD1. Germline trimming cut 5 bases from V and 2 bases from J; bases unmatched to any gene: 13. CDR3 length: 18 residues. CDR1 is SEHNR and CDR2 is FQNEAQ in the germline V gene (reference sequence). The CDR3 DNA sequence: TGTGCCAGCAGCCGAGCCGCACAGGGGGCGGTTGGCAATCAGCCCCAGCATTTT. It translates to CASSRAAQGAVGNQPQHF.

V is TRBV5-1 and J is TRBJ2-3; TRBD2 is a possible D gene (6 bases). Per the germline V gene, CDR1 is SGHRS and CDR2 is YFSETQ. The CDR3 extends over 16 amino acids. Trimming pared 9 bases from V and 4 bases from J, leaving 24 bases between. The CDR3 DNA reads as TGCGCCAAAGTGCTGGGGGGACGACTGCAAGCAGATACGCAGTATTTT. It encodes CAKVLGGRLQADTQYF.

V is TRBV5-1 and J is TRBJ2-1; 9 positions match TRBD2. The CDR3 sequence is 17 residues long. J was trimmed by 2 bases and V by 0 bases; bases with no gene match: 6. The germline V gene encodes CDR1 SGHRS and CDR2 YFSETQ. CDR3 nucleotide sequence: TGCGCCAGCAGCTTGGCTGGGCGGGGGGGCACCTACAATGAGCAGTTCTTC. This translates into CASSLAGRGGTYNEQFF. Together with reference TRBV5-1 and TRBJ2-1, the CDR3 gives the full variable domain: KAGVTQTPRYLIKTRGQQVTLSCSPISGHRSVSWYQQTPGQGLQFLFEYFSETQRNKGNFPGRFSGRQFSNSRSEMNVSTLELGDSALYLCASSLAGRGGTYNEQFFGPGTRLTVL.

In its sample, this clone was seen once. CDR3 DNA sequence: TGCGCCAGCAGCTTGGCACGGTTGGGACAGGGATATAATTCACCCCTCCACTTT. The encoded protein is CASSLARLGQGYNSPLHF. The rearrangement links TRBV5-1 to TRBJ1-6; 9 positions match TRBD1. Trimming cost V 0 bases and J 4 bases; bases outside gene matches: 8. Germline V gene data show CDR1 as SGHRS and CDR2 as YFSETQ. The CDR3 sequence is 18 residues long.

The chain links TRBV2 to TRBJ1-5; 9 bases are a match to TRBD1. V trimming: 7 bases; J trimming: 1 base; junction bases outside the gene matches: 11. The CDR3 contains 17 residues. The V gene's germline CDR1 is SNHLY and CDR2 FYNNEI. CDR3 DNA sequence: TGTGCCAGCATTCCGGGACAGGGAAGTGGGAGCAATCAGCCCCAGCATTTT. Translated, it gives CASIPGQGSGSNQPQHF. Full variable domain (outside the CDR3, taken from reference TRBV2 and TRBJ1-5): EPEVTQTPSHQVTQMGQEVILRCVPISNHLYFYWYRQILGQKVEFLVSFYNNEISEKSEIFDDQFSVERPDGSNFTLKIRSTKLEDSAMYFCASIPGQGSGSNQPQHFGDGTRLSIL.

The CDR3 loop is CASSQEEREGDEQFF. The CDR3, as DNA: TGTGCCAGCAGCCAAGAAGAGCGGGAGGGAGATGAGCAGTTCTTC. This rearrangement joins TRBV4-2 to TRBJ2-1; 10 bases map to TRBD2. The CDR3 is 15 residues long. Germline V CDR1 and CDR2: LGHNA, YNFKEQ. After removal of 0 bases from V and 8 bases from J, the junction contained 4 bases not matched to a gene.

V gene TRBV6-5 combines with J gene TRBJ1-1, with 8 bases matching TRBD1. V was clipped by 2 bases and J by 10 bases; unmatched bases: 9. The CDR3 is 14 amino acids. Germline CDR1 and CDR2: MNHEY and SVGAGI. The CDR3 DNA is TGTGCCAGCAGTTACGAAAGACAGGGGAGAAGAGCTTTCTTT. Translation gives CASSYERQGRRAFF.

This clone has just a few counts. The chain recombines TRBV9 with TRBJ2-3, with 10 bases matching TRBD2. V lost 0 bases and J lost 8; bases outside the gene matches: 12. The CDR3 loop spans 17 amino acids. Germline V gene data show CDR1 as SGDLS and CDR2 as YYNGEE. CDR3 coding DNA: TGTGCCAGCAGCGTAGGCCCAGCGGGGGGGCAAATGGGTACGCAGTATTTT. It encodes CASSVGPAGGQMGTQYF.

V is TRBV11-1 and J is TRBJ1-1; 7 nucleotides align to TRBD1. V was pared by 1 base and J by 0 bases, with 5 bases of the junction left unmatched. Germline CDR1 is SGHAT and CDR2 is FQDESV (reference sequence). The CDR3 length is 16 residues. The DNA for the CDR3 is TGTGCCAGCAGCTTAGGGCAGCAGGGGGTGAACACTGAAGCTTTCTTT. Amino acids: CASSLGQQGVNTEAFF.

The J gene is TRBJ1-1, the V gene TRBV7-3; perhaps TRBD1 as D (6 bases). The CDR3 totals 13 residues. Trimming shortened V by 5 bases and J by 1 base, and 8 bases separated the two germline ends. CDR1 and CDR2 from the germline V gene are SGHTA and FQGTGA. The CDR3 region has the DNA TGTGCCAGCAGCCCGGGACAGAACACTGAAGCTTTCTTT. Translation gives CASSPGQNTEAFF.

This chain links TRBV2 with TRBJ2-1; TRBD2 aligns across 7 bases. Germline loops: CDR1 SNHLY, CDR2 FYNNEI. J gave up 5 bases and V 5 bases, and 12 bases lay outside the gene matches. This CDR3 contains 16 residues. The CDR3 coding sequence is TGTGCCAGCAGTCTCCGGCTGGGACTAAACAACAATGAGCAGTTCTTC. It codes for CASSLRLGLNNNEQFF. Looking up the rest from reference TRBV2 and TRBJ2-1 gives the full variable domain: EPEVTQTPSHQVTQMGQEVILRCVPISNHLYFYWYRQILGQKVEFLVSFYNNEISEKSEIFDDQFSVERPDGSNFTLKIRSTKLEDSAMYFCASSLRLGLNNNEQFFGPGTRLTVL.

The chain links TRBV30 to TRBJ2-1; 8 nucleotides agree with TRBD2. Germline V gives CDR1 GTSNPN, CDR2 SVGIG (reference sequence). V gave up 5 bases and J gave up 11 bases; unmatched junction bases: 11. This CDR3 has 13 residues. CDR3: CAWDSSGGLQQFF. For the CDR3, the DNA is TGTGCCTGGGATTCTTCGGGGGGGCTACAGCAGTTCTTC. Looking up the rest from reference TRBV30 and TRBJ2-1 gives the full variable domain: SQTIHQWPATLVQPVGSPLSLECTVEGTSNPNLYWYRQAAGRGLQLLFYSVGIGQISSEVPQNLSASRPQDRQFILSSKKLLLSDSGFYLCAWDSSGGLQQFFGPGTRLTVL.

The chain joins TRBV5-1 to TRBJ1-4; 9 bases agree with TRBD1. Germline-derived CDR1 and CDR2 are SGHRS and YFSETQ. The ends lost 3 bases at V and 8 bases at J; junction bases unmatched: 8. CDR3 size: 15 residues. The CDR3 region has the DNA TGCGCCAGCAGCTCATACAGGGGGCGAGAGGAAAAACTGTTTTTT. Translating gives CASSSYRGREEKLFF.

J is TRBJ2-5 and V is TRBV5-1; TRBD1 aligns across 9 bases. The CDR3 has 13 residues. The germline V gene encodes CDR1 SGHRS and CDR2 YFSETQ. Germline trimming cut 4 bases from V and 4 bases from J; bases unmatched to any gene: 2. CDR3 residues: CASSLTGGETQYF. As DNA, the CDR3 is TGCGCCAGCAGCCTGACAGGGGGAGAGACCCAGTACTTC.

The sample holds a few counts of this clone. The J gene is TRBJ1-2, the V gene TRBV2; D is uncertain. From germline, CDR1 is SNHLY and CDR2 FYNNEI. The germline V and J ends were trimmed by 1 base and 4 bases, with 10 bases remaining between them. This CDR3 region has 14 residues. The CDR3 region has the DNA TGTGCCAGCAGTGAAGTGGGAGTCCTCTATGGCTACACCTTC. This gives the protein CASSEVGVLYGYTF.

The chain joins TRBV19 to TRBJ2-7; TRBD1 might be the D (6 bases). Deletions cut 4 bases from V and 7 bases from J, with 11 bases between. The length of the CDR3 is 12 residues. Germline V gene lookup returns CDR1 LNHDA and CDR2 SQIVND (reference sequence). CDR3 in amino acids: CASSTQGREQYF. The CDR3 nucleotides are TGTGCCAGTAGTACCCAGGGGAGAGAGCAGTACTTC.

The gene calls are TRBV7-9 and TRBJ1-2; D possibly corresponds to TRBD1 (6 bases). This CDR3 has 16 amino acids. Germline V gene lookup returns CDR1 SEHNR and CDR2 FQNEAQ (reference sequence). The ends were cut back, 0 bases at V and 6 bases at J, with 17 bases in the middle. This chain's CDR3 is CASSLARGRGSNGYTF. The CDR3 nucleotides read TGTGCCAGCAGCTTAGCGAGAGGAAGGGGGTCTAATGGCTACACCTTC.

CDR3 sequence reads: CASSHTGDTQYF. CDR3 bases: TGTGCCAGCAGCCATACAGGGGATACGCAGTATTTT. The chain is built from TRBV7-9 and TRBJ2-3; tentative D call: TRBD1 (6 bases). Trimming shortened V by 5 bases and J by 6 bases, and 9 bases separated the two germline ends. Looked up from germline, CDR1 is SEHNR and CDR2 is FQNEAQ (reference sequence). CDR3 length equals 12 residues.

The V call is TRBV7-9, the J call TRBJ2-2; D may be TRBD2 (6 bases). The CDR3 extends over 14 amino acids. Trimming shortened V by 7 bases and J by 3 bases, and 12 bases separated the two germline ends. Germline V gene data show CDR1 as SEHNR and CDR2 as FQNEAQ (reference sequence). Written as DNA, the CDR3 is TGTGCCAGCATCTCTCGGGGGTACACCGGGGAGCTGTTTTTT. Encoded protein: CASISRGYTGELFF.

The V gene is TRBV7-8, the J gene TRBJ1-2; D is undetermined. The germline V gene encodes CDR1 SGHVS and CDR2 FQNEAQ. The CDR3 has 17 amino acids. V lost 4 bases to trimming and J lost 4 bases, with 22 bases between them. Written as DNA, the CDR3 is TGTGCCAGCAGCTCTAGGCTACCAACCACTTCACCCTATGGCTACACCTTC. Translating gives CASSSRLPTTSPYGYTF.

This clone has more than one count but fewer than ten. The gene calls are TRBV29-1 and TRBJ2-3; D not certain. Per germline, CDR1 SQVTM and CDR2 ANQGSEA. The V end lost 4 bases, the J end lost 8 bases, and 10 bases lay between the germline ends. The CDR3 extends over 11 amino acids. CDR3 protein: CSVATSGTQYF. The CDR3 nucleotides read TGCAGCGTTGCCACCTCAGGTACGCAGTATTTT.

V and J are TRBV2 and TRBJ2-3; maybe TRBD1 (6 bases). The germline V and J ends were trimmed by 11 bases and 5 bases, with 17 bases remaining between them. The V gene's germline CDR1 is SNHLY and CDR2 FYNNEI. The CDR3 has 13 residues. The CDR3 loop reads CAAASYREDTQYF. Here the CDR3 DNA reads TGTGCCGCAGCCTCCTACAGGGAAGATACGCAGTATTTT.

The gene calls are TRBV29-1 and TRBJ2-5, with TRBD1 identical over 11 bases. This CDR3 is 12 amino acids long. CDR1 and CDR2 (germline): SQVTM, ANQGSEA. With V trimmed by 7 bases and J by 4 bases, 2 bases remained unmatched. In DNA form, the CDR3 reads TGCAGCGCGGACAGGGGGCGAGAGACCCAGTACTTC. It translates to CSADRGRETQYF.

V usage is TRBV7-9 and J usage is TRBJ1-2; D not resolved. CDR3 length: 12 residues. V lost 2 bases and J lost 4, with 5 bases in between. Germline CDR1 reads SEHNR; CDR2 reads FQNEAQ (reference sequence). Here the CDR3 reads CASSLNSYGYTF. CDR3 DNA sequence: TGTGCCAGCAGCTTAAACAGCTATGGCTACACCTTC. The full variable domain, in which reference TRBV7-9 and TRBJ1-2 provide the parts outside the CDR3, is DTGVSQNPRHKITKRGQNVTFRCDPISEHNRLYWYRQTLGQGPEFLTYFQNEAQLEKSRLLSDRFSAERPKGSFSTLEIQRTEQGDSAMYLCASSLNSYGYTFGSGTRLTVV.

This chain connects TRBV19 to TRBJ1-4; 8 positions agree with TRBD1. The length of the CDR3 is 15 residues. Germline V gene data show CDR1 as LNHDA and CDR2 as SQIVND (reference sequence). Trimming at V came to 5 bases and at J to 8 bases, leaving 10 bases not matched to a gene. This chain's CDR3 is CASSAGDRGGEKLFF. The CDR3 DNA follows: TGTGCCAGTAGTGCCGGAGACAGGGGAGGGGAAAAACTGTTTTTT.

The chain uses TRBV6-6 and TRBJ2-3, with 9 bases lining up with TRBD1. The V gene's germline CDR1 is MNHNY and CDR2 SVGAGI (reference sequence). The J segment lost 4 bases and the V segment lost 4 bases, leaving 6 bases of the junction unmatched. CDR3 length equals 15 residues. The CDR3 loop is CASSSSDRGPDTQYF. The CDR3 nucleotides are TGTGCCAGCAGTTCATCGGACAGGGGACCAGATACGCAGTATTTT.